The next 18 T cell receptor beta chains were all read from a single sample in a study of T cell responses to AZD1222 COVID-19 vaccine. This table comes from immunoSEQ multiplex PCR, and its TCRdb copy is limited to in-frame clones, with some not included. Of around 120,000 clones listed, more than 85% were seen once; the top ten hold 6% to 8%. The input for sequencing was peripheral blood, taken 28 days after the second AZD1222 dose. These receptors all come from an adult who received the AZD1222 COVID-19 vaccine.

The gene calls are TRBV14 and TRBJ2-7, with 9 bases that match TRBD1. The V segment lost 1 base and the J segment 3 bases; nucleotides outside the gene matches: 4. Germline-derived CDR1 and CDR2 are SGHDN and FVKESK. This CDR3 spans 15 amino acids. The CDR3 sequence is CASSQGQGGFYEQYF. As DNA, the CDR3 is TGTGCCAGCAGCCAAGGACAGGGGGGATTCTACGAGCAGTACTTC. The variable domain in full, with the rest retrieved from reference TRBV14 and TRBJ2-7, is EAGVTQFPSHSVIEKGQTVTLRCDPISGHDNLYWYRRVMGKEIKFLLHFVKESKQDESGMPNNRFLAERTGGTYSTLKVQPAELEDSGVYFCASSQGQGGFYEQYFGPGTRLTVT.

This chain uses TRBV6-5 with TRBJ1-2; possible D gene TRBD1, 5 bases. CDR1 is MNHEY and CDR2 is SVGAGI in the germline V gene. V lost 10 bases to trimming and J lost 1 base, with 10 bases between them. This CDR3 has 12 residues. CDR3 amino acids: CAIRDGNYGYTF. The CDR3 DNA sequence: TGTGCCATCAGGGACGGTAACTATGGCTACACCTTC.

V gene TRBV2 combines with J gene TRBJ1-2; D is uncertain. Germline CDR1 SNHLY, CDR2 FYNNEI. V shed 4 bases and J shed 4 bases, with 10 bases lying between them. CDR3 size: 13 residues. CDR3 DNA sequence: TGTGCCAGCAGTGCTCGTGCAACCTATGGCTACACCTTC. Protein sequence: CASSARATYGYTF. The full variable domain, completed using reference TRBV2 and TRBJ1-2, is EPEVTQTPSHQVTQMGQEVILRCVPISNHLYFYWYRQILGQKVEFLVSFYNNEISEKSEIFDDQFSVERPDGSNFTLKIRSTKLEDSAMYFCASSARATYGYTFGSGTRLTVV.

Here the CDR3 DNA reads TGCAGCGTAGGGTGGACAGGGGGCGGCTATGGCTACACCTTC. This translates into CSVGWTGGGYGYTF. The rearrangement uses TRBV29-1 and TRBJ1-2; 11 bases line up with TRBD1. CDR1 is SQVTM and CDR2 is ANQGSEA in the germline V gene. J was trimmed by 4 bases and V by 6 bases; bases with no gene match: 7. The CDR3 sequence is 14 residues long.

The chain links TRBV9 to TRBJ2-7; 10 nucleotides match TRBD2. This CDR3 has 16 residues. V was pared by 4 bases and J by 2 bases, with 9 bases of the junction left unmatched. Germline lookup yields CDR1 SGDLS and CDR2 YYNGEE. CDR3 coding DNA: TGTGCCAGCAGCACCCAAGCGGGAGGGCCCCCCTACGAGCAGTACTTC. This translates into CASSTQAGGPPYEQYF.

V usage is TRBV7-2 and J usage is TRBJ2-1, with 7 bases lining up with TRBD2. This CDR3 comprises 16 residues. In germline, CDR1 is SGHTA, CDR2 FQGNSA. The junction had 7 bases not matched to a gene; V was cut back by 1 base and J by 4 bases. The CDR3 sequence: CASSLVSSGGYNEQFF. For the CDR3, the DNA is TGTGCCAGCAGCTTAGTCTCTAGCGGAGGTTACAATGAGCAGTTCTTC.

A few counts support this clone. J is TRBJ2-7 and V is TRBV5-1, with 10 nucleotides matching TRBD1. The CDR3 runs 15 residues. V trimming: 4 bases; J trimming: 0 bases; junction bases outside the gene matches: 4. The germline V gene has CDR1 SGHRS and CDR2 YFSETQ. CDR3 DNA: TGCGCCAGCAGCCCGGACAGGGGGAGCTCCTACGAGCAGTACTTC. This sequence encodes CASSPDRGSSYEQYF.

CDR3 nucleotide sequence: TGTGCCAGCACCCCACAGCGGAACAGTGCTACGCAGTATTTT. This encodes CASTPQRNSATQYF. The rearrangement uses TRBV7-2 and TRBJ2-3; a possible D gene is TRBD2 (5 bases). V lost 7 bases to trimming and J lost 8 bases, with 19 bases between them. The CDR3 loop spans 14 amino acids. From germline, CDR1 is SGHTA and CDR2 FQGNSA.

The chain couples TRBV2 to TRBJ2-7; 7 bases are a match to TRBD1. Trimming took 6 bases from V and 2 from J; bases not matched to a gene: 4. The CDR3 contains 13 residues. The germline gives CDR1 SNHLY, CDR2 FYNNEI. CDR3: CASSGQVTYEQYF. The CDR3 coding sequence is TGTGCCAGCAGCGGACAGGTGACCTACGAGCAGTACTTC.

The CDR3 DNA reads as TGTGCCAGTAGTAGCGGACAAAACGAGCAGTACTTC. Amino acid sequence: CASSSGQNEQYF. This rearrangement joins TRBV19 to TRBJ2-7; the D gene is possibly TRBD1 (5 bases). The germline V and J ends were trimmed by 4 bases and 5 bases, with 9 bases remaining between them. Germline V gene sequence: CDR1 LNHDA, CDR2 SQIVND (reference sequence). There are 12 residues in the CDR3.

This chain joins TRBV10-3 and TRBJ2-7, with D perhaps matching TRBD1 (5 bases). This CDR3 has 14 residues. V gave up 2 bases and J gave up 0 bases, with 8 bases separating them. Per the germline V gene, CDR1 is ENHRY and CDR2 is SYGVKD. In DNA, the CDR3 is TGTGCCATCAGTGAGATCAGGGACTCCTACGAGCAGTACTTC. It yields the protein CAISEIRDSYEQYF.

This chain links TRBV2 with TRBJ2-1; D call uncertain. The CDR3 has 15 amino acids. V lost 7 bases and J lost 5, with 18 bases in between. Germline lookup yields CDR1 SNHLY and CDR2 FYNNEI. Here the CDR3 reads CASTRTLDVDNEQFF. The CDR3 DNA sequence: TGTGCCAGCACCAGGACCCTCGACGTCGACAATGAGCAGTTCTTC.

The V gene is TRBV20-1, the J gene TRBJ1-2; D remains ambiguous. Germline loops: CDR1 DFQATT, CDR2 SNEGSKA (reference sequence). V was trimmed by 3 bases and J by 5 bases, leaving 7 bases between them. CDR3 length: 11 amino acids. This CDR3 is CSASRLYGYTF. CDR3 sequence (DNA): TGCAGTGCTAGTAGACTTTATGGCTACACCTTC.

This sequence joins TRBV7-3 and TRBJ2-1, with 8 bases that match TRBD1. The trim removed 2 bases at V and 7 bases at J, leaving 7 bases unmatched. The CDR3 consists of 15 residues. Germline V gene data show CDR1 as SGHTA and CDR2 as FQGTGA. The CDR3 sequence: CASSLGRTGRNEQFF. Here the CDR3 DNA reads TGTGCCAGCAGCTTAGGCAGGACAGGGCGGAATGAGCAGTTCTTC.

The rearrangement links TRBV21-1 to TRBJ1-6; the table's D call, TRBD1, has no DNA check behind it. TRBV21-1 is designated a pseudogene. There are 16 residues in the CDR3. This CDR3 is CASSSPAGTPFSPLHF. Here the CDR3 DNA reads TGTGCCAGCAGCTCCCCCGCCGGGACACCCTTCTCACCCCTCCACTTT.

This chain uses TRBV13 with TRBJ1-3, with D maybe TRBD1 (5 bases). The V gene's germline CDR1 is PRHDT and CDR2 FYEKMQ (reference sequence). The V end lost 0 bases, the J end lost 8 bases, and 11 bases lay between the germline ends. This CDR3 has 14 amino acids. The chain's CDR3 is CASSLGGVGDTIYF. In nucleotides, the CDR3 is TGTGCCAGCAGCTTAGGGGGGGTCGGAGACACCATATATTTT.

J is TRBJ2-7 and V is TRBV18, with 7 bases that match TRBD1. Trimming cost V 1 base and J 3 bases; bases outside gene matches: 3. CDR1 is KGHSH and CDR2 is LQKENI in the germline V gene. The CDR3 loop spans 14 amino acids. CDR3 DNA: TGTGCCAGCTCACCACGGCAGGGGGTCTACGAGCAGTACTTC. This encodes CASSPRQGVYEQYF.

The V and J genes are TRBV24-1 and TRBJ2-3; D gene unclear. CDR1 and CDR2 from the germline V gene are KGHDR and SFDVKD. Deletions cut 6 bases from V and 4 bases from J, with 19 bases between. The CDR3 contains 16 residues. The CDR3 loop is CATSSGDLVEADTQYF. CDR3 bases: TGTGCCACCAGTTCTGGGGATCTAGTTGAAGCAGATACGCAGTATTTT.